A single sample is the source of the 5 T cell receptor beta chains below, sequenced in a study of cytomegalovirus exposure and HLA in healthy donors. Use of 60 Vbeta and 13 Jbeta primers characterized the PCR. Profiled with immunoSEQ multiplex PCR; TCRdb holds only in-frame clones, not every one. The sample includes about 200,000 clones, 82% seen only once; the top ten take around 6%. Sequenced sample: PBMCs. The source of these receptors is a man aged 40-49 years in good health and CMV-seropositive.

The V call is TRBV10-1, the J call TRBJ2-7; D is possibly TRBD1 (6 bases). CDR1 is WNHNN and CDR2 is SYGVQD in the germline V gene (reference sequence). V was cut by 0 bases and J by 4 bases, with 13 bases left in between. This CDR3 is built from 15 residues. CDR3 region: CASSESVGQQYEQYF. Here the CDR3 DNA reads TGCGCCAGCAGTGAGTCAGTAGGACAGCAGTACGAGCAGTACTTC.

The V gene is TRBV15, the J gene TRBJ2-1; 8 bases match TRBD2. The CDR3 totals 16 residues. The V gene end was trimmed by 0 bases and the J gene end by 4 bases; junction bases not matched to a gene: 5. Germline lookup yields CDR1 LNHNV and CDR2 YYDKDF (reference sequence). The CDR3 spells CATSRDTSGIYNEQFF. In DNA form, the CDR3 reads TGTGCCACCAGCAGAGATACTAGCGGAATTTACAATGAGCAGTTCTTC. Full variable domain (rest looked up from reference TRBV15 and TRBJ2-1): DAMVIQNPRYQVTQFGKPVTLSCSQTLNHNVMYWYQQKSSQAPKLLFHYYDKDFNNEADTPDNFQSRRPNTSFCFLDIRSPGLGDTAMYLCATSRDTSGIYNEQFFGPGTRLTVL.

V gene TRBV19 combines with J gene TRBJ2-1; 10 bases align to TRBD2. This CDR3 is built from 14 residues. Germline lookup yields CDR1 LNHDA and CDR2 SQIVND (reference sequence). Trimming removed 7 bases from V and 6 bases from J; junction bases left unmatched: 6. This CDR3 reads CASKELAGSNEQFF. For the CDR3, the DNA is TGTGCCAGTAAGGAACTAGCGGGAAGCAATGAGCAGTTCTTC.

This chain links TRBV5-6 with TRBJ2-2, with D possibly being TRBD1 (6 bases). In germline, CDR1 is SGHDT, CDR2 YYEEEE. V was clipped by 4 bases and J by 0 bases, with 13 bases between them. The length of the CDR3 is 16 residues. The CDR3 here is CASSPGHGANTGELFF. The CDR3, as DNA: TGTGCCAGCAGCCCGGGACACGGCGCGAACACCGGGGAGCTGTTTTTT.

The rearrangement joins TRBV12-5 to TRBJ2-1, with TRBD2 identical over 10 bases. Germline V gives CDR1 LGHNT, CDR2 FRNRAP. With V trimmed by 5 bases and J by 8 bases, 9 bases remained unmatched. The CDR3 sequence is 15 residues long. The CDR3 sequence: CASGIGLAVGDEQFF. The CDR3 coding sequence is TGTGCTAGTGGTATCGGACTAGCGGTGGGGGATGAGCAGTTCTTC. Full variable domain (remainder filled in from reference TRBV12-5 and TRBJ2-1): DARVTQTPRHKVTEMGQEVTMRCQPILGHNTVFWYRQTMMQGLELLAYFRNRAPLDDSGMPKDRFSAEMPDATLATLKIQPSEPRDSAVYFCASGIGLAVGDEQFFGPGTRLTVL.